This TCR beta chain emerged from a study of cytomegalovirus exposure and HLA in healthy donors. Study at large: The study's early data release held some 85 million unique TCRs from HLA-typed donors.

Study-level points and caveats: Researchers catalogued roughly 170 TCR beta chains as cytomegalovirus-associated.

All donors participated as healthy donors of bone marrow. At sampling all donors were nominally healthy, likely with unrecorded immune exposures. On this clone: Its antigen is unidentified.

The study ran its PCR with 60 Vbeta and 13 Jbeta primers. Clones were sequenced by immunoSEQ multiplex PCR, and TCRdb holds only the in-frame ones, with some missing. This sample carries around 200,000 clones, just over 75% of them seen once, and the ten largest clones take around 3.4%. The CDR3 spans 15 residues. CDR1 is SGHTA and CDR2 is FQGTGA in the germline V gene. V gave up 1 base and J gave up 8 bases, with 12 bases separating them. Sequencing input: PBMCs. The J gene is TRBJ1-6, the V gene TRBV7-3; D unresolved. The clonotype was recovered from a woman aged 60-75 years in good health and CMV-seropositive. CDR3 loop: CASSLKDWGDSPLHF. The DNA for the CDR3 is TGTGCCAGCAGCTTAAAGGACTGGGGTGATTCACCCCTCCACTTT.